The clone carrying this T cell receptor beta chain showed up many times. Its antigen is not identified. The entry originates in a study of T-cell memory formation after mild COVID-19. Study-level findings and limits: Cross-reactive memory apparently joined, as some responding clones appeared in pre-infection memory. CD4+ contracting clones were found mainly in CM and EM, and CD8+ ones in EMRA. Unconfirmed was the SARS-CoV-2 specificity of second-wave clones that peaked on day 37. Balance between CD4 and CD8 was seen in clones contracting day 15 to 85, and a CD4+ lean was seen in later expanders.

From the 5' RACE reads, TCRdb called clonotypes with MiXCR, one entry per CDR3 protein. The sample includes some 160,000 distinct CDR3 sequences, approximately 13% seen only once; the top ten take roughly 3.4%. Material for sequencing was PBMCs or a T cell subset sorted from them (not recorded which). This sequence was found in a man between 18 and 35 years old who had mild COVID-19 (a few samples of this study predate the infection). Cell type and time point are not known.

Written as DNA, the CDR3 is TGTGCCAGCAGCTTAAGGGGCTATTACAATGAGCAGTTCTTC. Translated: CASSLRGYYNEQFF. The rearrangement joins TRBV7-3 to TRBJ2-1, with a weak D call TRBD1 (5 bases). V was pared by 1 base and J by 4 bases, with 8 bases between. The CDR3 runs to 14 residues. The germline gives CDR1 SGHTA, CDR2 FQGTGA.